The 7 T cell receptor beta chains listed next were all sequenced from one sample in a study of tumor and adjacent non-tumor tissue in lung cancer. TCRbeta libraries were built with three rounds of nested PCR, modified from ARM-PCR. TCRdb fed the multiplex PCR reads into MiXCR, producing one record per CDR3 protein. Among 65,000 to 95,000 distinct CDR3 sequences listed, around 70% were seen once. This sample's RNA came from whole unsorted tissue. The sequenced sample was lung tumor tissue. The receptors shown here come from a woman in her seventies with non-small cell lung cancer.

This clonotype was counted at least ten times. V gene TRBV4-1 combines with J gene TRBJ2-2; 10 bases are shared with TRBD2. Germline CDR1 MGHRA, CDR2 YSYEKL. The CDR3 has 19 amino acids. V was clipped by 0 bases and J by 6 bases; unmatched bases: 13. In DNA form, the CDR3 reads TGCGCCAGCAGCCAAGAGGCCAAACTAGCGGGAAGGGGTGCCGGGGAGCTGTTTTTT. Encoded protein: CASSQEAKLAGRGAGELFF.

The V and J genes are TRBV7-8 and TRBJ2-1; TRBD2 matches at 8 bases. V shed 9 bases and J 5 bases; nucleotides not matched to a gene: 18. The CDR3 is 17 residues long. Germline lookup yields CDR1 SGHVS and CDR2 FQNEAQ. The CDR3 sequence: CASSPEFLAGRHNEQFF. Here the CDR3 DNA reads TGTGCCAGTAGCCCAGAGTTCCTAGCGGGTCGACACAATGAGCAGTTCTTC.

This clonotype came up many times. V gene TRBV7-3 combines with J gene TRBJ2-4; D is ambiguous. Germline V gene sequence: CDR1 SGHTA, CDR2 FQGTGA. CDR3 length: 13 amino acids. The V end lost 3 bases, the J end lost 8 bases, and 11 bases lay between the germline ends. The chain's CDR3 is CASSLGRGDIQYF. In DNA, the CDR3 is TGTGCCAGCAGCTTGGGCAGAGGAGACATTCAGTACTTC.

This clonotype was counted a few times. The chain uses TRBV20-1 and TRBJ1-6; D call uncertain. V was trimmed by 2 bases and J by 4 bases, leaving 6 bases between them. The CDR3 has 13 amino acids. The germline V gene encodes CDR1 DFQATT and CDR2 SNEGSKA (reference sequence). The CDR3 region is CSARFSYNSPLHF. The CDR3 DNA reads TGCAGTGCTAGATTTAGTTATAATTCACCCCTCCACTTT.

The chain is built from TRBV4-1 and TRBJ2-1; D uncertain. The CDR3 is 15 amino acids. V lost 7 bases and J lost 1, with 14 bases in between. Germline loops: CDR1 MGHRA, CDR2 YSYEKL. CDR3 protein: CASIQGQSSYNEQFF. As DNA, the CDR3 is TGCGCCAGCATTCAAGGTCAGAGTTCCTACAATGAGCAGTTCTTC.

A single count supports this clonotype. With a much larger clone just one base away, this may be a read error. The J gene is TRBJ2-5, the V gene TRBV14; D is unclear. Per the germline V gene, CDR1 is SGHDN and CDR2 is FVKESK. This CDR3 has 11 residues. The DNA for the CDR3 is TGTGCCGGCAGACAAGAAGAGACCCAGTACTTC. It encodes CAGRQEETQYF.

A word on this clonotype: Because it lacks the conserved phenylalanine or tryptophan at the end, this CDR3 is likely a read error. It is unclear where the CDR3 begins or ends on the DNA, so no DNA is shown, and the CDR3 is as TCRdb lists it. The rearrangement uses TRBV6-1 and TRBJ2-7; TRBD2, the D gene given by the table, was not confirmed from the DNA. The CDR3 spans 19 residues, counting both ends. Germline CDR1 reads MNHNS; CDR2 reads SASEGT. The CDR3 here is CASSEVIVTSGAGTYEPYI.